The next 11 T cell receptor beta chains were all read from a single sample in a study of T cell repertoires in cytomegalovirus infection. TCRdb independently ran MiXCR on the reads; one entry per CDR3 protein. The sample lists approximately 730,000 distinct CDR3 sequences; about 29% were seen once. No cognate antigen is known for these TCRs. The sequenced sample was cultured CD8+ T cells from PBMCs, obtained from culture after CMV antigen stimulation. These receptor sequences come from a human donor in good health (CMV status not recorded). Some clones in this sample may be carry-over from other donors' samples.

The chain employs TRBV27 and TRBJ1-1; D not certain. The CDR3 contains 14 residues. Per the germline V gene, CDR1 is MNHEY and CDR2 is SMNVEV (reference sequence). With 9 bases removed from V and 4 bases from J, the gap between germline ends came to 18 bases. Written as DNA, the CDR3 is TGTGCCAGTAAATTAGGGCGCGGGGTCACTGAAGCTTTCTTT. This translates into CASKLGRGVTEAFF.

This clonotype turned up a few times. V is TRBV27 and J is TRBJ1-5; no definite D call. Between the trimmed V and J ends, which lost 2 bases and 6 bases, there was a span of 14 bases. In germline, CDR1 is MNHEY, CDR2 SMNVEV (reference sequence). The CDR3 contains 15 residues. The CDR3 DNA is TGTGCCAGCAGTTTAACTCTGGGCTCCATTCAGCCCCAGCATTTT. Protein product: CASSLTLGSIQPQHF.

Notes on this clonotype: A much larger clone differs by one base, so this may be a read error. The chain recombines TRBV7-8 with TRBJ2-7, with TRBD2 identical over 11 bases. This CDR3 is built from 15 residues. The V and J ends lost 5 bases and 1 base, in that order; junction bases with no gene match: 4. Germline V gives CDR1 SGHVS, CDR2 FQNEAQ. This CDR3 reads CASSLLAGDSYEQYV. The CDR3 DNA follows: TGTGCCAGCAGCCTACTAGCGGGGGATTCCTACGAGCAGTACGTC.

This clonotype was observed a handful of times. The rearrangement links TRBV7-9 to TRBJ2-7; D might be TRBD1 (6 bases). V lost 6 bases, J lost 4 bases, and 19 bases lay in between. The CDR3 is 15 amino acids. Germline V gene sequence: CDR1 SEHNR, CDR2 FQNEAQ (reference sequence). CDR3 sequence reads: CASSSTPFTGYEQYF. CDR3 DNA sequence: TGTGCCAGCAGTTCAACCCCGTTTACAGGGTACGAGCAGTACTTC.

The genes are TRBV19 and TRBJ1-1; D is unclear. The CDR3 loop spans 14 amino acids. CDR1 LNHDA and CDR2 SQIVND come from the germline V gene (reference sequence). Trimming removed 5 bases from V and 1 base from J, with 11 bases in between. Here the CDR3 DNA reads TGTGCCAGTAGTTACGGTGTTGGGAACACTGAAGCTTTCTTT. This codes for CASSYGVGNTEAFF. Full variable domain (remainder filled in from reference TRBV19 and TRBJ1-1): DGGITQSPKYLFRKEGQNVTLSCEQNLNHDAMYWYRQDPGQGLRLIYYSQIVNDFQKGDIAEGYSVSREKKESFPLTVTSAQKNPTAFYLCASSYGVGNTEAFFGQGTRLTVV.

The chain couples TRBV6-8 to TRBJ2-4; TRBD1 matches at 7 bases. In germline, CDR1 is MNHGY, CDR2 SAAAGT. The V segment lost 8 bases and the J segment 0 bases; nucleotides outside the gene matches: 19. The CDR3 contains 19 residues. The CDR3: CASGTGGRGKGAAKNIQYF. The CDR3 nucleotides read TGTGCCAGCGGTACTGGAGGCAGGGGGAAGGGGGCAGCCAAAAACATTCAGTACTTC.

V is TRBV7-8 and J is TRBJ2-7, with 13 bases aligning to TRBD2. Germline trimming cut 5 bases from V and 2 bases from J; bases unmatched to any gene: 15. Looked up from germline, CDR1 is SGHVS and CDR2 is FQNEAQ. The CDR3 runs to 19 residues. CDR3 in amino acids: CASSPLTSGGPIGTYEQYF. As DNA, the CDR3 is TGTGCCAGCAGCCCGCTGACTAGCGGGGGGCCCATCGGGACCTACGAGCAGTACTTC.

This clonotype was recorded at least ten times. The genes are TRBV7-9 and TRBJ1-1, with D unclear. The germline CDR1 and CDR2 sequences are SEHNR and FQNEAQ (reference sequence). V was trimmed by 5 bases and J by 5 bases, leaving 9 bases between them. This CDR3 has 12 residues. CDR3 region: CASSPPTTEAFF. The CDR3 region has the DNA TGTGCCAGCAGCCCCCCCACGACTGAAGCTTTCTTT.

This chain joins TRBV7-9 and TRBJ2-3; the D is unclear. Germline lookup yields CDR1 SEHNR and CDR2 FQNEAQ (reference sequence). Trimming stripped 7 bases from V and 3 bases from J, with 11 bases between. The CDR3 spans 13 residues. The CDR3 protein is CASTWMATDTQYF. The CDR3 nucleotides are TGTGCCAGCACCTGGATGGCTACAGATACGCAGTATTTT.

The J gene is TRBJ2-1, the V gene TRBV27; D uncertain. CDR1 is MNHEY, CDR2 SMNVEV, per germline (reference sequence). The CDR3 is 16 residues long. V gave up 0 bases and J gave up 0 bases, with 9 bases separating them. The CDR3 coding sequence is TGTGCCAGCAGTTTATCGATCGGATTCTCCTACAATGAGCAGTTCTTC. Translation gives CASSLSIGFSYNEQFF.

A few counts support this clonotype. This chain connects TRBV20-1 to TRBJ2-6, with TRBD1 matching 7 bases. The V gene's germline CDR1 is DFQATT and CDR2 SNEGSKA (reference sequence). The CDR3 runs 22 residues. V shed 0 bases, J shed 1 base, and the junction held 21 bases outside the gene matches. The chain's CDR3 is CSARDHQGDSTPRPSGANVLTF. CDR3 nucleotides: TGCAGTGCTAGAGACCACCAGGGGGACAGCACCCCCCGTCCTTCTGGGGCCAACGTCCTGACTTTC.